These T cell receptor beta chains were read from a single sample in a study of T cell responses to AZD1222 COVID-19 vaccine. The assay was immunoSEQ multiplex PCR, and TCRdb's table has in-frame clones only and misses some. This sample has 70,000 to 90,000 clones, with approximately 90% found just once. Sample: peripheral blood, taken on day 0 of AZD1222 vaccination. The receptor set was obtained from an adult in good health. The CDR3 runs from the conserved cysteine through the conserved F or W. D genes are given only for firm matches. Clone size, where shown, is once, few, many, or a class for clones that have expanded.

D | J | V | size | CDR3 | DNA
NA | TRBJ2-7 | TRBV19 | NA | CASSTSGLSPLYEQYF | TGTGCCAGTAGTACGAGCGGTCTCTCCCCTCTCTACGAGCAGTACTTC
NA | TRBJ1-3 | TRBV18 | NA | CASSPRAGNSGNTIYF | TGTGCCAGCTCACCCCGGGCAGGTAACTCTGGAAACACCATATATTTT
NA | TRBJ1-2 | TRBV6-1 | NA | CASSEGGFYGYTF | TGTGCCAGCAGTGAGGGCGGCTTCTATGGCTACACCTTC
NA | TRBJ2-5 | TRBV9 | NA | CASSVSQGGETQYF | TGTGCCAGCAGCGTATCCCAGGGGGGAGAGACCCAGTACTTC
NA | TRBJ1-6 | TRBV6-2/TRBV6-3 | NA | CASSYVEVGPAYNSPLHF | TGTGCCAGCAGTTACGTGGAGGTGGGACCTGCCTATAATTCACCCCTCCACTTT
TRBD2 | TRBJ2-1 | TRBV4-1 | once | CASSQAWREGLYNEQFF | TGCGCCAGCAGCCAAGCGTGGCGGGAGGGCCTCTACAATGAGCAGTTCTTC
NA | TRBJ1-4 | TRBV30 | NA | CAWSIQEKLFF | TGTGCCTGGAGTATCCAGGAAAAACTGTTTTTT
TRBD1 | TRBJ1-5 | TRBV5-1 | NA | CASSPGQANQPQHF | TGCGCCAGCAGCCCCGGACAGGCGAATCAGCCCCAGCATTTT
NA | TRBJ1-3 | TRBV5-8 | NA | CASSLAPSGNTIYF | TGTGCCAGCAGCTTGGCCCCATCTGGAAACACCATATATTTT
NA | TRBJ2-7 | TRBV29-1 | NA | CSVAPGTSYEQYF | TGCAGCGTTGCTCCGGGAACCTCCTACGAGCAGTACTTC
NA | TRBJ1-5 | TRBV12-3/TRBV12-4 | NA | CASSFRGQPQHF | TGTGCCAGCAGTTTTCGGGGTCAGCCCCAGCATTTT
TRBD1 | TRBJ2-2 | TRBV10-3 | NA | CAISDKWTGGTGELFF | TGTGCCATCAGTGACAAGTGGACAGGAGGCACCGGGGAGCTGTTTTTT
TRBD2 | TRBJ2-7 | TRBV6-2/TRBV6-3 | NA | CASSPGRGRGGSYEQYF | TGTGCCAGCAGCCCCGGTCGAGGTCGCGGGGGCTCCTACGAGCAGTACTTC
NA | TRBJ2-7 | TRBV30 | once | CAWSWRDRDTYEQYF | TGTGCCTGGAGTTGGCGGGACCGAGACACCTACGAGCAGTACTTC
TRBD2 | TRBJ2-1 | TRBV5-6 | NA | CASSYTSGNYNEQFF | TGTGCCAGCAGCTATACTAGCGGGAACTACAATGAGCAGTTCTTC
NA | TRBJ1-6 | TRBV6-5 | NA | CASSQPGGGSPLHF | TGTGCCAGCAGTCAGCCCGGTGGTGGGTCACCCCTCCACTTT
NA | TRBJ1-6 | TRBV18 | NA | CASSSTAPNNSPLHF | TGTGCCAGCTCCTCCACAGCGCCTAATAATTCACCCCTCCACTTT
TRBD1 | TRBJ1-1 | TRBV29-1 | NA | CSVWDRDNTEAFF | TGCAGCGTTTGGGACAGGGATAACACTGAAGCTTTCTTT
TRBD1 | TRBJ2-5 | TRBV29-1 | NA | CSVEQGAETQYF | TGCAGCGTAGAACAGGGGGCTGAGACCCAGTACTTC
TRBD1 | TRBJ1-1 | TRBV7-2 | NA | CASSLGDRRMNTEAFF | TGTGCCAGCAGCCTAGGGGACAGGAGAATGAACACTGAAGCTTTCTTT
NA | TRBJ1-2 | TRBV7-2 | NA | CASSAESYGYTF | TGTGCCAGCAGCGCAGAAAGCTATGGCTACACCTTC
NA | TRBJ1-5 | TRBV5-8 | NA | CASSRGQVNQPQHF | TGTGCCAGCAGCCGGGGACAAGTCAATCAGCCCCAGCATTTT
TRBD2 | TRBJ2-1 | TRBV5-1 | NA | CASSLGLAGGYNEQFF | TGCGCCAGCAGCTTGGGGCTGGCGGGAGGTTACAATGAGCAGTTCTTC
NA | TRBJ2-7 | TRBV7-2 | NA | CASTVGVAGIGYEQYF | TGTGCCAGCACGGTAGGAGTGGCGGGAATAGGCTACGAGCAGTACTTC
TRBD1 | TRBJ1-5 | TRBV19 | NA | CASSTTGTGVSNQPQHF | TGTGCCAGTAGTACGACCGGGACAGGGGTTTCCAATCAGCCCCAGCATTTT
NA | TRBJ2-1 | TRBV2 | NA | CAGGARGGYNEQFF | TGTGCCGGGGGAGCCAGGGGAGGCTACAATGAGCAGTTCTTC
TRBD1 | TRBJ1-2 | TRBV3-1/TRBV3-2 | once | CASSFDRGYGYTF | TGTGCCAGCAGCTTTGACAGGGGGTATGGCTACACCTTC
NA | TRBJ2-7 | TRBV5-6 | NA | CASSLVGVEQYF | TGTGCCAGCAGCTTGGTGGGCGTCGAGCAGTACTTC
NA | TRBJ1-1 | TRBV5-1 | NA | CASTEDHTSYGTEAFF | TGCGCCAGCACCGAGGACCACACCTCTTACGGCACTGAAGCTTTCTTT
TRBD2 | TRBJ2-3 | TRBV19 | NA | CASSIIARGGLGDTQYF | TGTGCCAGTAGTATAATCGCGCGGGGGGGCCTGGGGGATACGCAGTATTTT
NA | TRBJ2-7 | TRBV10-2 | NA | CASSQQRSYEQYF | TGCGCCAGCAGCCAACAGCGATCCTACGAGCAGTACTTC
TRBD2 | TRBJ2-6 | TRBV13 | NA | CASSGRVGGGSGANVLTF | TGTGCCAGCAGCGGTCGTGTCGGCGGGGGCTCTGGGGCCAACGTCCTGACTTTC
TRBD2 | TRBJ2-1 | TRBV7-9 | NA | CASSLTVRGVLYNEQFF | TGTGCCAGCAGCTTAACCGTCCGGGGGGTCCTCTACAATGAGCAGTTCTTC
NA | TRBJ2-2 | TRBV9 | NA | CASSLQMTGELFF | TGTGCCAGCAGCCTCCAGATGACCGGGGAGCTGTTTTTT
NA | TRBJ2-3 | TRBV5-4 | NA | CASSLGPTSLTDTQYF | TGTGCCAGCAGCTTAGGGCCGACTAGTCTCACAGATACGCAGTATTTT
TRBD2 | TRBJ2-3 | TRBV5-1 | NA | CASSFGTSGITDTQYF | TGCGCCAGCAGCTTTGGGACTAGCGGGATCACAGATACGCAGTATTTT
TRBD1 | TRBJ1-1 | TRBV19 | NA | CAASMRGQGATEAFF | TGTGCCGCCAGTATGAGGGGACAGGGGGCCACTGAAGCTTTCTTT
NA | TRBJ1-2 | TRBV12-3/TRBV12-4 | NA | CASSLGGSGYTF | TGTGCCAGCAGTTTAGGGGGGAGTGGCTACACCTTC
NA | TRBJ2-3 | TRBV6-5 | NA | CASSYSRQGTDTQYF | TGTGCCAGCAGTTACTCGAGGCAGGGAACAGATACGCAGTATTTT
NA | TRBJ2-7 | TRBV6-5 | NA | CASKAQGLFEQYF | TGTGCCAGCAAGGCCCAGGGGTTGTTCGAGCAGTACTTC
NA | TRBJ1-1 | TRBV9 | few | CASSVAWGGEAFF | TGTGCCAGCAGCGTAGCTTGGGGGGGTGAAGCTTTCTTT
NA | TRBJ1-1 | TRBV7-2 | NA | CASSQGRVGVSEAFF | TGTGCCAGCAGTCAAGGCAGGGTTGGAGTCTCTGAAGCTTTCTTT
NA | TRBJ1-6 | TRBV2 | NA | CASTKTSQGSPLHF | TGTGCCAGCACCAAGACAAGTCAAGGATCACCCCTCCACTTT
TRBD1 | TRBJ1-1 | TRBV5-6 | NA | CASSSWNRGGTEAFF | TGTGCCAGCAGCTCCTGGAACAGGGGAGGCACTGAAGCTTTCTTT
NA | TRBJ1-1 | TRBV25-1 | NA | CASLPALGRNTEAFF | TGTGCCAGTCTCCCCGCCCTGGGTCGAAACACTGAAGCTTTCTTT
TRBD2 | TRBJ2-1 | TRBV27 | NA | CASSSGGLGNEQFF | TGTGCCAGCTCTAGCGGAGGCCTCGGGAATGAGCAGTTCTTC
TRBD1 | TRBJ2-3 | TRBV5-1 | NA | CASSPLGTGGADTQYF | TGCGCCAGCAGCCCCCTAGGGACAGGGGGCGCAGATACGCAGTATTTT